A single sample is the source of the 24 T cell receptor beta chains below, sequenced in a study of blood T cell repertoires in COVID-19. Clones were read by immunoSEQ multiplex PCR, and TCRdb kept only the in-frame ones, dropping some. The sample records about 220,000 clones, 84% being singletons. Sequences were obtained from peripheral blood. These TCRs come from a woman aged 25-40 years who had recovered from COVID-19.

The V call is TRBV6-5, the J call TRBJ1-1, with 11 bases that match TRBD1. Germline V gives CDR1 MNHEY, CDR2 SVGAGI. The CDR3 runs 15 residues. V trimming: 5 bases; J trimming: 4 bases; junction bases outside the gene matches: 6. The CDR3 here is CASSRGQGASTEAFF. The CDR3 coding sequence is TGTGCCAGCAGTCGCGGACAGGGGGCCAGCACTGAAGCTTTCTTT.

The chain couples TRBV7-3 to TRBJ2-3, with 8 positions matching TRBD2. Germline CDR1 reads SGHTA; CDR2 reads FQGTGA. The V segment lost 5 bases and the J segment 6 bases; nucleotides outside the gene matches: 10. The CDR3 consists of 15 residues. The CDR3, as DNA: TGTGCCAGCAGCCCGGTAGCGGGATCTCCCGATACGCAGTATTTT. This codes for CASSPVAGSPDTQYF.

The V call is TRBV18, the J call TRBJ2-5; TRBD2 is a possible D gene (7 bases). Germline CDR1 is KGHSH and CDR2 is LQKENI. The CDR3 sequence is 15 residues long. V lost 4 bases, J lost 2 bases, and 14 bases lay in between. In DNA form, the CDR3 reads TGTGCCAGCTCACACCGGGGGGCAGCTCAAGAGACCCAGTACTTC. It is translated as CASSHRGAAQETQYF.

The chain joins TRBV28 to TRBJ1-6; D perhaps matches TRBD1 (6 bases). The V gene lost 6 bases and the J gene lost 4 bases, with 7 bases spanning the gap. Germline CDR1 MDHEN, CDR2 SYDVKM. This CDR3 comprises 13 residues. CDR3 protein: CASRRGYNSPLHF. The DNA for the CDR3 is TGTGCCAGCAGGAGGGGGTATAATTCACCCCTCCACTTT. The complete variable domain, with remaining parts taken from reference TRBV28 and TRBJ1-6, reads DVKVTQSSRYLVKRTGEKVFLECVQDMDHENMFWYRQDPGLGLRLIYFSYDVKMKEKGDIPEGYSVSREKKERFSLILESASTNQTSMYLCASRRGYNSPLHFGNGTRLTVT.

This CDR3 is CASSGTGAQPLHF. The CDR3 nucleotides read TGTGCCAGCAGTGGGACAGGGGCTCAGCCCCTCCACTTT. The V gene is TRBV2, the J gene TRBJ1-6, with 9 bases lining up with TRBD1. The CDR3 covers 13 residues. CDR1 is SNHLY and CDR2 is FYNNEI in the germline V gene. After removal of 4 bases from V and 13 bases from J, the junction contained 5 bases not matched to a gene.

J is TRBJ2-3 and V is TRBV4-1, with TRBD1 matching 8 bases. The length of the CDR3 is 15 residues. Trimming cost V 4 bases and J 2 bases; bases outside gene matches: 5. The germline V gene has CDR1 MGHRA and CDR2 YSYEKL. CDR3: CASSPGTGFTDTQYF. The CDR3 region has the DNA TGCGCCAGCAGCCCGGGGACAGGCTTCACAGATACGCAGTATTTT.

V and J are TRBV24-1 and TRBJ2-6; 11 positions match TRBD2. CDR3 size: 18 residues. Trimming cost V 4 bases and J 2 bases; bases outside gene matches: 6. Germline V lookup: CDR1 KGHDR, CDR2 SFDVKD. The CDR3 DNA reads as TGTGCCACCAGTGACTCGCTACTAGCGGGAGCTGGGGCCAACGTCCTGACTTTC. Protein product: CATSDSLLAGAGANVLTF.

A word on this clone: With a much larger clone just one base away, this may be a read error. The identical CDR3 is also encoded by other nucleotide sequences in the sample. The chain recombines TRBV27 with TRBJ2-7; the D gene is possibly TRBD1 (6 bases). The CDR3 is 14 amino acids. V was cut by 0 bases and J by 2 bases, with 8 bases left in between. CDR1 is MNHEY and CDR2 is SMNVEV in the germline V gene (reference sequence). This chain's CDR3 is CASSLSKGAYEQYF. CDR3 nucleotides: TGTGCCAGCAGTTTATCAAAGGGGGCCTACGAGCAGTACTTC.

This clone was recorded a few times. CDR3 sequence (DNA): TGTGCCAGCAGCGTCTACAGGGGTGGGGCCAACGTCCTGACTTTC. Translating it yields CASSVYRGGANVLTF. V gene TRBV11-2 combines with J gene TRBJ2-6; 7 bases map to TRBD1. The germline V gene encodes CDR1 SGHAT and CDR2 FQNNGV. This CDR3 is 15 amino acids long. The J segment lost 3 bases and the V segment lost 5 bases, leaving 4 bases of the junction unmatched.

The chain uses TRBV5-1 and TRBJ1-1, with D maybe TRBD1 (6 bases). This CDR3 region has 14 residues. In germline, CDR1 is SGHRS, CDR2 YFSETQ. Trimming removed 0 bases from V and 7 bases from J, with 13 bases in between. Here the CDR3 reads CASSLGGGVYEAFF. In DNA form, the CDR3 reads TGCGCCAGCAGCTTGGGCGGGGGCGTGTATGAAGCTTTCTTT. The full variable domain, in which reference TRBV5-1 and TRBJ1-1 provide the parts outside the CDR3, is KAGVTQTPRYLIKTRGQQVTLSCSPISGHRSVSWYQQTPGQGLQFLFEYFSETQRNKGNFPGRFSGRQFSNSRSEMNVSTLELGDSALYLCASSLGGGVYEAFFGQGTRLTVV.

The chain couples TRBV9 to TRBJ2-6; perhaps TRBD1 as D (5 bases). This CDR3 has 17 amino acids. Looked up from germline, CDR1 is SGDLS and CDR2 is YYNGEE. V shed 0 bases and J shed 0 bases, with 10 bases lying between them. The CDR3 DNA is TGTGCCAGCAGCGTAGGAAGACAGAGCTCTGGGGCCAACGTCCTGACTTTC. This sequence encodes CASSVGRQSSGANVLTF.

The rearrangement links TRBV12-5 to TRBJ1-2; 8 bases map to TRBD1. The ends lost 4 bases at V and 2 bases at J; junction bases unmatched: 6. Per the germline V gene, CDR1 is LGHNT and CDR2 is FRNRAP. The CDR3 runs to 15 residues. The CDR3 here is CASGSGTGGNYGYTF. The CDR3 nucleotides are TGTGCTAGTGGTTCGGGGACAGGAGGAAACTATGGCTACACCTTC.

The V gene is TRBV27, the J gene TRBJ1-1, with D maybe TRBD1 (5 bases). This CDR3 region has 14 residues. Germline-derived CDR1 and CDR2 are MNHEY and SMNVEV (reference sequence). V was trimmed by 2 bases and J by 4 bases, leaving 11 bases between them. This CDR3 is CASSLNGRATEAFF. CDR3 in DNA: TGTGCCAGCAGTTTAAACGGCAGGGCCACTGAAGCTTTCTTT.

The J gene is TRBJ1-6, the V gene TRBV18; D not resolved. Germline assignment: CDR1 KGHSH and CDR2 LQKENI. V lost 3 bases and J 4 bases, leaving 7 bases between the germline ends. The CDR3 contains 14 residues. The CDR3 bases are TGTGCCAGCTCACCGTTTATTTATAATTCACCCCTCCACTTT. Translation: CASSPFIYNSPLHF.

The chain carries TRBV11-3 and TRBJ2-1; 9 bases match TRBD2. The CDR3 sequence is 14 residues long. Per the germline V gene, CDR1 is SGHNT and CDR2 is YENEEA. Losses at the gene ends were 5 bases for V and 3 bases for J; bases not matched to a gene: 2. CDR3 amino acids: CASSRTSDYNEQFF. The DNA of the CDR3 is TGTGCCAGCAGCCGGACTAGCGACTACAATGAGCAGTTCTTC. Full variable domain (missing parts from reference TRBV11-3 and TRBJ2-1): EAGVVQSPRYKIIEKKQPVAFWCNPISGHNTLYWYLQNLGQGPELLIRYENEEAVDDSQLPKDRFSAERLKGVDSTLKIQPAELGDSAVYLCASSRTSDYNEQFFGPGTRLTVL.

J is TRBJ2-7 and V is TRBV30, with TRBD2 matching over 9 bases. J was trimmed by 5 bases and V by 1 base; bases with no gene match: 18. The CDR3 loop spans 18 amino acids. The V gene's germline CDR1 is GTSNPN and CDR2 SVGIG (reference sequence). The CDR3 spells CAWSGGASGKQVRHEQYF. As DNA, the CDR3 is TGTGCCTGGAGTGGGGGGGCTAGCGGGAAACAAGTCCGACACGAGCAGTACTTC.

V and J are TRBV11-1 and TRBJ2-1; TRBD2 matches at 12 bases. V shed 5 bases and J 5 bases; nucleotides not matched to a gene: 4. Germline CDR1 SGHAT, CDR2 FQDESV (reference sequence). The CDR3 contains 15 residues. The CDR3 DNA is TGTGCCAGCAGCCCTCGGACTAGCGGGAACAATGAGCAGTTCTTC. It translates to CASSPRTSGNNEQFF.

The chain joins TRBV6-5 to TRBJ1-6, with 10 positions matching TRBD1. The length of the CDR3 is 15 residues. The germline gives CDR1 MNHEY, CDR2 SVGAGI. V shed 11 bases and J 7 bases; nucleotides not matched to a gene: 11. The CDR3 here is CASLMPGQGNSPLHF. The CDR3 DNA sequence: TGTGCCTCTCTTATGCCGGGACAGGGGAATTCACCCCTCCACTTT.

The chain joins TRBV29-1 to TRBJ2-3, with D possibly TRBD2 on 6 matching bases. The V end lost 4 bases, the J end lost 0 bases, and 11 bases lay between the germline ends. CDR3 size: 14 residues. Germline assignment: CDR1 SQVTM and CDR2 ANQGSEA. CDR3 region: CSVVLARSTDTQYF. The CDR3 nucleotides read TGCAGCGTTGTGCTAGCGAGAAGCACAGATACGCAGTATTTT.

This clone was recorded once. The chain links TRBV27 to TRBJ1-1; TRBD1 agrees at 8 bases. J gave up 4 bases and V 7 bases, and 11 bases lay outside the gene matches. Germline-derived CDR1 and CDR2 are MNHEY and SMNVEV (reference sequence). CDR3 length: 15 amino acids. The CDR3 here is CASTPLGTGGTEAFF. For the CDR3, the DNA is TGTGCCAGCACCCCTTTAGGGACAGGTGGCACTGAAGCTTTCTTT.

In regard to this clone: This same CDR3 is encoded by further DNA sequences in the sample. This chain uses TRBV6-1 with TRBJ1-6; D call uncertain. The germline V gene has CDR1 MNHNS and CDR2 SASEGT. The CDR3 length is 15 residues. V was shortened by 3 bases and J by 6 bases, with 12 bases between the two germline ends. CDR3 in DNA: TGTGCCAGCAGTGAGTTGGGAGGGCCTAATTCACCCCTCCACTTT. It translates to CASSELGGPNSPLHF.

The chain is built from TRBV28 and TRBJ1-6; TRBD1 aligns across 9 bases. Unmatched junction bases numbered 7, after V lost 7 bases and J lost 12 bases. This CDR3 region has 13 residues. The germline V gene has CDR1 MDHEN and CDR2 SYDVKM. The CDR3 protein is CASTGTGFLPLHF. The CDR3 coding sequence is TGTGCCAGCACCGGGACAGGGTTTTTACCCCTCCACTTT.

V is TRBV7-7 and J is TRBJ2-3; the match to TRBD2 covers 10 bases. CDR3 length: 16 amino acids. CDR1 SSHAT and CDR2 FNYEAQ come from the germline V gene (reference sequence). After removal of 1 base from V and 6 bases from J, the junction contained 7 bases not matched to a gene. The CDR3 is CASSLGVAGGLDTQYF. CDR3 bases: TGTGCCAGCAGCTTAGGGGTAGCGGGAGGTTTGGATACGCAGTATTTT.

In DNA form, the CDR3 reads TGTGCCAGCTCACCAAGTAGGACAGCGAACACTGAAGCTTTCTTT. It is translated as CASSPSRTANTEAFF. J is TRBJ1-1 and V is TRBV18; perhaps TRBD1 as D (6 bases). This CDR3 comprises 15 residues. V was clipped by 2 bases and J by 1 base, with 11 bases between them. Per germline, CDR1 KGHSH and CDR2 LQKENI.